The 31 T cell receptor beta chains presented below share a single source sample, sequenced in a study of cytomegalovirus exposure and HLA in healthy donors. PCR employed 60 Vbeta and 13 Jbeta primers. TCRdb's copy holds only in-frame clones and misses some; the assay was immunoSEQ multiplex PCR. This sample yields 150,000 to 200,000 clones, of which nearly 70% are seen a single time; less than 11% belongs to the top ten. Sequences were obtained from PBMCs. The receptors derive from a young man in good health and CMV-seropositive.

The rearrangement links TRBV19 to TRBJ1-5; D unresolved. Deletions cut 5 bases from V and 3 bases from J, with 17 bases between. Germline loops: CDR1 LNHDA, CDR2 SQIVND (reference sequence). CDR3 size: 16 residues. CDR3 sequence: CASSLTYSSNNQPQHF. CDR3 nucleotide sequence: TGTGCCAGTAGTCTCACTTATTCAAGTAACAATCAGCCCCAGCATTTT.

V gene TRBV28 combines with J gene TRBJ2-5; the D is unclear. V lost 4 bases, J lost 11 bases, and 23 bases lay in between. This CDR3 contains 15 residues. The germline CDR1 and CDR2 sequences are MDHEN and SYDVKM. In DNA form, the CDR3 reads TGTGCCAGCAGTTCGGGTCAAACTGGCCCCGGCGATCAGTACTTC. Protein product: CASSSGQTGPGDQYF.

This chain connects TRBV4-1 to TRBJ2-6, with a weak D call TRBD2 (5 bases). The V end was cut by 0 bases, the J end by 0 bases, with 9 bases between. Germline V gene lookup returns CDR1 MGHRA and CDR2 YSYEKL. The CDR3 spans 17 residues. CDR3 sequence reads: CASSQELGSSGANVLTF. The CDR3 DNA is TGCGCCAGCAGCCAAGAGTTAGGGAGCTCTGGGGCCAACGTCCTGACTTTC.

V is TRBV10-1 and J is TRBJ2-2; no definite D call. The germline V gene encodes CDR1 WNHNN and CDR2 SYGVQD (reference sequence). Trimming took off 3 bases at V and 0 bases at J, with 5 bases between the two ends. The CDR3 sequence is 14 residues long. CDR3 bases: TGCGCCAGCAGTGATACGGCGAACACCGGGGAGCTGTTTTTT. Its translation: CASSDTANTGELFF.

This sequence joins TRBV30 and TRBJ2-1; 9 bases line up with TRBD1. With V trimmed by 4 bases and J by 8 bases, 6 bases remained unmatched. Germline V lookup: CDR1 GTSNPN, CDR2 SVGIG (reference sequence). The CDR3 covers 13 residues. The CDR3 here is CAWTGQGWDEQFF. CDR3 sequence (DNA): TGTGCCTGGACGGGACAGGGTTGGGATGAGCAGTTCTTC.

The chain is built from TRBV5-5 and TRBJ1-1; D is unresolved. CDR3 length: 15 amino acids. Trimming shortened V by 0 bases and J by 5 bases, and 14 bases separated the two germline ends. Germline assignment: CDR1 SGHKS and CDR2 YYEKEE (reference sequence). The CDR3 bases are TGTGCCAGCAGCTTGGTCCCGGGTGGAGGGACTGAAGCTTTCTTT. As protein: CASSLVPGGGTEAFF.

In DNA form, the CDR3 reads TGTGCCTCGACAGACTCCGCTGAAGCTTTCTTT. Amino acid sequence: CASTDSAEAFF. This chain links TRBV30 with TRBJ1-1, with D possibly being TRBD1 (5 bases). CDR1 is GTSNPN, CDR2 SVGIG, per germline (reference sequence). V was cut by 7 bases and J by 6 bases, with 12 bases left in between. The CDR3 is 11 residues long.

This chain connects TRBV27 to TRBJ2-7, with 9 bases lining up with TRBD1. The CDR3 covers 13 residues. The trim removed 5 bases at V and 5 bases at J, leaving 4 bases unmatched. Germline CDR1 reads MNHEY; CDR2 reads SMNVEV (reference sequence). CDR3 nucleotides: TGTGCCAGCAGTGACAGGGGGGGCGACGAGCAGTACTTC. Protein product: CASSDRGGDEQYF.

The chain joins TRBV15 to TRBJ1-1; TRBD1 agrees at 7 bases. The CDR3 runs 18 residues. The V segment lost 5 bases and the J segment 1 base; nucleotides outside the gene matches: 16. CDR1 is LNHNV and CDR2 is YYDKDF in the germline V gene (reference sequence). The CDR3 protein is CATSGIAGTAIGNTEAFF. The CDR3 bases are TGTGCCACCAGCGGAATAGCCGGGACAGCAATAGGGAACACTGAAGCTTTCTTT.

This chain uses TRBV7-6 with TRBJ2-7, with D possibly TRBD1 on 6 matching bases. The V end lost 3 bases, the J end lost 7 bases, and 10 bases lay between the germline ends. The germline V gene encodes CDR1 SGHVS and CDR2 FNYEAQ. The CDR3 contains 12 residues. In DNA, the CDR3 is TGTGCCAGCAGCTTTCATCAGGGGGAGCAGTACTTC. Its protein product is CASSFHQGEQYF. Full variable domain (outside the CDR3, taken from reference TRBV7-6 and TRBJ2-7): GAGVSQSPRYKVTKRGQDVALRCDPISGHVSLYWYRQALGQGPEFLTYFNYEAQQDKSGLPNDRFSAERPEGSISTLTIQRTEQRDSAMYRCASSFHQGEQYFGPGTRLTVT.

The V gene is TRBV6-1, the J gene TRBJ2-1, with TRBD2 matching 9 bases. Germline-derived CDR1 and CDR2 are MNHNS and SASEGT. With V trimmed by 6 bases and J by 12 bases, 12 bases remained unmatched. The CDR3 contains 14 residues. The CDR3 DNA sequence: TGTGCCAGCAGCGTGACTAGCGGAAGCTTAGGGCAGTTCTTC. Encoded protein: CASSVTSGSLGQFF.

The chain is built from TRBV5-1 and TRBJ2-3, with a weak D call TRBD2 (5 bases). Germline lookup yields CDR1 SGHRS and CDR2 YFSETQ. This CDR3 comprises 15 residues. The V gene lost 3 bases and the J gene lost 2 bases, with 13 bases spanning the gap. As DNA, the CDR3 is TGCGCCAGCAGCTGGGCGGGTACACCCACAGATACGCAGTATTTT. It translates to CASSWAGTPTDTQYF.

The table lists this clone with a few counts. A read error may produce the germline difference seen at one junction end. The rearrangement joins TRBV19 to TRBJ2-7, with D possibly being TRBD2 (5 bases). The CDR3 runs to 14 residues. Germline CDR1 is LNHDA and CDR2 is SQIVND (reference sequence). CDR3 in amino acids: CASRTTGVPYAQYF. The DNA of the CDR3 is TGTGCCAGTAGAACCACCGGGGTACCCTACGCGCAGTACTTC.

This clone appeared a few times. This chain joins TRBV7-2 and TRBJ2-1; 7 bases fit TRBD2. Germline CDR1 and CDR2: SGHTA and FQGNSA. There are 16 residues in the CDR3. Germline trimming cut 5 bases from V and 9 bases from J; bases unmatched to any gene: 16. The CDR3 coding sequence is TGTGCCAGCAGCCCCCGGAGAGGACTAGTCCCTCTTGAGCAGTTCTTC. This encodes CASSPRRGLVPLEQFF.

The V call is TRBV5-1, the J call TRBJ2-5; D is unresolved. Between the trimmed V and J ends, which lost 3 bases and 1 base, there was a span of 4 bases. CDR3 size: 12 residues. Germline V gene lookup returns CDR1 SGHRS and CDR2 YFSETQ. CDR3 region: CASSSSQETQYF. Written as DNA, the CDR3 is TGCGCCAGCAGCTCCAGCCAAGAGACCCAGTACTTC.

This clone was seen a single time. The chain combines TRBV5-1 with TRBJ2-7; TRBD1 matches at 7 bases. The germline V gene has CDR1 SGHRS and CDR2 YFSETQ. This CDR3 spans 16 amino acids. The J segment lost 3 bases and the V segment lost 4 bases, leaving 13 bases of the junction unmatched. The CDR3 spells CASSDPRTGPIYEQYF. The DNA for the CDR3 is TGCGCCAGCAGCGATCCGAGGACAGGACCCATCTACGAGCAGTACTTC. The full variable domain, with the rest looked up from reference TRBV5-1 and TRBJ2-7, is KAGVTQTPRYLIKTRGQQVTLSCSPISGHRSVSWYQQTPGQGLQFLFEYFSETQRNKGNFPGRFSGRQFSNSRSEMNVSTLELGDSALYLCASSDPRTGPIYEQYFGPGTRLTVT.

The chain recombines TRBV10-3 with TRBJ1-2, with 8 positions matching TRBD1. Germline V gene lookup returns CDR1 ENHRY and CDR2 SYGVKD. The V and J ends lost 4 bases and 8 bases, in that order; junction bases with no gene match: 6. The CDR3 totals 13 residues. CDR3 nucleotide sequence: TGTGCCATCAGTGGCATGGACAGGGAGGGCTACACCTTC. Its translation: CAISGMDREGYTF.

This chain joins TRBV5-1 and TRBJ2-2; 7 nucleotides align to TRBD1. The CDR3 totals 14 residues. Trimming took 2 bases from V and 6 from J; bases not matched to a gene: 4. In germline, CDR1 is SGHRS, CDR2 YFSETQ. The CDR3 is CASSFEGGSGELFF. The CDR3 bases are TGCGCCAGCAGCTTTGAAGGGGGCTCCGGGGAGCTGTTTTTT.

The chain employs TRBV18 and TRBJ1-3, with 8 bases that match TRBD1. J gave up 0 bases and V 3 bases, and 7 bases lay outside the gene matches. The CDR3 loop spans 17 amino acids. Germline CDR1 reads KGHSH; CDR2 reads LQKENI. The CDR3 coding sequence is TGTGCCAGCTCACCCCTAGGAGGACAGGGCTCTGGAAACACCATATATTTT. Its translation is CASSPLGGQGSGNTIYF.

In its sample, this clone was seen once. The CDR3 coding sequence is TGTGCCAGCGGTGCGGGGGGGTTTCAACAAGAGACCCAGTACTTC. Translated: CASGAGGFQQETQYF. The V and J genes are TRBV11-1 and TRBJ2-5; TRBD2 matches 9 bases. With 8 bases clipped from V and 2 bases from J, the junction kept 9 bases outside the gene matches. Germline values: CDR1 SGHAT, CDR2 FQDESV (reference sequence). The CDR3 consists of 15 residues. The complete variable domain, with remaining parts taken from reference TRBV11-1 and TRBJ2-5, reads EAEVAQSPRYKITEKSQAVAFWCDPISGHATLYWYRQILGQGPELLVQFQDESVVDDSQLPKDRFSAERLKGVDSTLKIQPAELGDSAMYLCASGAGGFQQETQYFGPGTRLLVL.

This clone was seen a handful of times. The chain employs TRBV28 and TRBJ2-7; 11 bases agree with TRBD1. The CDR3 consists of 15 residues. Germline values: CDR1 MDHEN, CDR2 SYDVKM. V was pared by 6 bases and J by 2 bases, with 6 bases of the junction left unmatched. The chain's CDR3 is CASRSWDRGAYEQYF. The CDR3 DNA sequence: TGTGCCAGCAGAAGTTGGGACAGGGGGGCCTACGAGCAGTACTTC.

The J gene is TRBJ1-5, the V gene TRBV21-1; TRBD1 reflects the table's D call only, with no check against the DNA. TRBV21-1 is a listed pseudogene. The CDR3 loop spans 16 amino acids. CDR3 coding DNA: TGTGCCAGCAGCCCCCTAGGACAGGGGAGCAATCAGCCCCAGCATTTT. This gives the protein CASSPLGQGSNQPQHF.

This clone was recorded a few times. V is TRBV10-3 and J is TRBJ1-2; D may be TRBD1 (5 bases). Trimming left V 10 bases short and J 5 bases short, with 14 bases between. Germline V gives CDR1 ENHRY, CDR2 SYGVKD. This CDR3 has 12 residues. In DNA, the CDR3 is TGTGCCACTGAAGGGGCGGATTATGGCTACACCTTC. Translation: CATEGADYGYTF.

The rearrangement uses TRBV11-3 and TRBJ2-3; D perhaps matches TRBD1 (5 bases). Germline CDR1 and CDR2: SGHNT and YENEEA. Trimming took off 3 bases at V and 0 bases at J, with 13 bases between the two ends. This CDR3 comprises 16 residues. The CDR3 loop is CASSFTGPPSTDTQYF. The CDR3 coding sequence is TGTGCCAGCAGCTTTACAGGACCCCCTAGCACAGATACGCAGTATTTT.

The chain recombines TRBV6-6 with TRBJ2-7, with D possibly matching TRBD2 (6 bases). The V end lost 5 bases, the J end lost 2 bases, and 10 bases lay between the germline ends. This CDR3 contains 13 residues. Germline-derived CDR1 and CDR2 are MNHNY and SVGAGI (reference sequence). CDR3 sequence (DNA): TGTGCCAGCAGTCGACTAGATGCCTACGAGCAGTACTTC. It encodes CASSRLDAYEQYF.

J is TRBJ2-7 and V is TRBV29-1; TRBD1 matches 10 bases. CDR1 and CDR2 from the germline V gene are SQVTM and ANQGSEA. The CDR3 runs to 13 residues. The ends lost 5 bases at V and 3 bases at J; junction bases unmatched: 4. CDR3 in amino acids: CSVIRDRGYEQYF. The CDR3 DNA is TGCAGCGTTATCCGGGACAGGGGCTACGAGCAGTACTTC.

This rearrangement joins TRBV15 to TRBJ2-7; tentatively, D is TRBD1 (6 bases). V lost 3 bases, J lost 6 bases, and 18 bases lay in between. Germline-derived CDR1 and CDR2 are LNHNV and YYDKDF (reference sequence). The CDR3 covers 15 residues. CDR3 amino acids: CATSSWGNTGFEQYF. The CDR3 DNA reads TGTGCCACCAGCAGCTGGGGGAATACAGGGTTCGAGCAGTACTTC.

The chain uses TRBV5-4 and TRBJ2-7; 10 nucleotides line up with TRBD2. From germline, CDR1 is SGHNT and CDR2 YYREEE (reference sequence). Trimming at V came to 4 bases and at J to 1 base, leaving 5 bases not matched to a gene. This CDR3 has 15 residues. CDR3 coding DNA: TGTGCCAGCAGCCCGACTAGCGGGTATTCCTACGAGCAGTACTTC. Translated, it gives CASSPTSGYSYEQYF.

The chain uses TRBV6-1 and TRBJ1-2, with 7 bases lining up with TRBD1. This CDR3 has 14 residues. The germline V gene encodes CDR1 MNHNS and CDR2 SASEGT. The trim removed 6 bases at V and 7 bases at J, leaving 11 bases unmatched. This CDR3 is CASRETGEATGYTF. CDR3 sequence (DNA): TGTGCCAGCAGAGAAACAGGGGAAGCAACTGGCTACACCTTC.

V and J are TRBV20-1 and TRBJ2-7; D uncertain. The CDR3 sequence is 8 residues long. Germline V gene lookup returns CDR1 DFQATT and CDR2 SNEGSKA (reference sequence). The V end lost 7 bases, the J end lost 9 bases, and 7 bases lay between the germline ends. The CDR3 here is CSVLRQYF. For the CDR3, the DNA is TGCAGTGTGCTAAGGCAGTACTTC.

CDR3 DNA: TGCGCCAGCAGTGAGCTAGGACAGGCTGGAAACACCATATATTTT. Its translation is CASSELGQAGNTIYF. V gene TRBV10-2 combines with J gene TRBJ1-3, with TRBD1 identical over 7 bases. The V and J ends lost 2 bases and 2 bases, in that order; junction bases with no gene match: 3. The CDR3 loop spans 15 amino acids. Per the germline V gene, CDR1 is WSHSY and CDR2 is SAAADI.